In this sample, the clone carrying this T cell receptor (beta chain) turned up many times. No antigen is known for it. Using a J-beta primer mix together with a sample-barcoded 5' primer, a second PCR was run for about 6 to 11 cycles. Template switching added a 12-random-nucleotide identifier to every cDNA molecule. Each CDR3 protein gets one entry after TCRdb re-called the 5' RACE reads with MiXCR. The repertoire holds approximately 1.5 million distinct CDR3 sequences, about 32% seen once, with about 11% in the top ten. The data stem from a study of blood T cells in healthy people across ages. Findings and caveats of the study: Long-lived donors exceeded aged donors in naive CD4+ cells and diversity. Diversity of TCR beta per million T cells declined in a roughly linear way with age.

Looked up from germline, CDR1 is MGHRA and CDR2 is YSYEKL. CDR3 size: 15 residues. Deletions cut 2 bases from V and 1 base from J, with 12 bases between. The rearrangement uses TRBV4-1 and TRBJ2-7; D possibly corresponds to TRBD2 (7 bases). The receptor's source is a woman between 25 and 40 years old in good health. The sample was blood. CDR3 DNA sequence: TGCGCCAGCAGCCAACCCAGCGGGACATCCTACGAGCAGTACTTC. Translation: CASSQPSGTSYEQYF.